This T cell receptor beta chain was captured by sequencing in a study of patients and donors after allogeneic stem cell transplantation. TCRdb reanalysed the RT-PCR reads using MiXCR and keeps one entry per CDR3 protein. The profile covers about 110,000 distinct CDR3 sequences, with approximately 35% appearing a single time and around 30% taken by the ten largest. The V and J ends lost 5 bases and 1 base respectively, with 11 bases between them. Germline CDR1 reads KGHDR; CDR2 reads SFDVKD. The CDR3 spans 15 residues. The chain joins TRBV24-1 to TRBJ1-5; the D gene is possibly TRBD1 (6 bases). The sequenced sample was blood, either unsorted or a sorted T cell fraction (not recorded which). This sequence was found in a human donor who was either an allogeneic HSCT recipient or a stem cell or donor lymphocyte infusion donor (not recorded which). It is not recorded whose cells these are; they may come from a transplant donor. CDR3 DNA: TGTGCCACCAGTGGAGGGGGAAGGAGCAATCAGCCCCAGCATTTT. Translation gives CATSGGGRSNQPQHF.